This T cell receptor (beta chain) was retrieved from a study of T-cell reconstitution after alpha-beta-depleted transplantation in children. TCRbeta library construction was performed incorporating unique molecular identifiers. A single record per CDR3 protein comes from TCRdb applying MiXCR to the PCR reads. The table lists 200,000 to 250,000 distinct CDR3 sequences, approximately 11% of them singletons, with roughly 28% in the top ten. This clonotype has a count of ten or more. The target antigen is unknown. General study points: Where alpha-beta T cells came from about two months after transplant was reportedly several hundred expanded graft clones.

With 5 bases clipped from V and 4 bases from J, the junction kept 8 bases outside the gene matches. CDR3 length equals 17 residues. CDR1 and CDR2 (germline): MDHEN, SYDVKM. The V gene is TRBV28, the J gene TRBJ2-3; TRBD2 matches 14 bases. The sample was PBMCs, taken before TCRalphabeta/CD19-depleted stem cell transplant. The clonotype was recovered from a child younger than two with acute myeloid leukemia, due to receive a stem cell transplant. This CDR3 is CASSPSRGLAGADTQYF. Written as DNA, the CDR3 is TGTGCCAGCAGTCCATCCCGGGGACTAGCGGGAGCAGATACGCAGTATTTT.